The clone carrying this TCR beta chain was picked up a small number of times. Antigen specificity is unknown. The germline CDR1 and CDR2 sequences are MNHNY and SVGAGI (reference sequence). This CDR3 has 10 residues. Reverse transcription of all isolated RNA meant that expressed TCRB transcripts were sequenced. This table comes from immunoSEQ multiplex PCR, and its TCRdb copy is limited to in-frame clones, with some not included. The data contain over 200,000 clones, roughly a tenth of them singletons. The sample is drawn from a study of beta chain features in type 1 diabetes. Regarding the study as a whole: Moderate yet significant TCRB CDR3 shortening was seen in Type 1 diabetes patients in all four CD4+ subsets.

V gene TRBV6-6 combines with J gene TRBJ1-1; 10 bases map to TRBD1. Sequenced input: naive CD4+ T cells from blood. The TCR was taken from a man aged 25 to 40 with type 1 diabetes. CDR3 amino acids: CRTGGTEAFF. The DNA of the CDR3 is TGTCGGACAGGGGGAACTGAAGCTTTCTTT.